A single sample is the source of the 2 T cell receptor beta chains below, sequenced in a study of T cells after yellow fever vaccination. TCRdb reprocessed the 5' RACE reads with MiXCR, giving one entry per CDR3 protein. In the table there are about 580,000 distinct CDR3 sequences, approximately 16% of which are singletons. Sequences were derived from PBMCs, sampled 5 days after the first yellow fever vaccination. These receptors were taken from a man between 18 and 29 years old who received the YFV17D yellow fever vaccine.

This chain uses TRBV7-9 with TRBJ1-1; D is unclear. This CDR3 contains 14 residues. Germline V lookup: CDR1 SEHNR, CDR2 FQNEAQ (reference sequence). V was cut by 2 bases and J by 6 bases, with 13 bases left in between. The CDR3 DNA reads TGTGCCAGCAGCTTACCCGCAGAGGGTGCTGAAGCTTTCTTT. Protein: CASSLPAEGAEAFF.

There are a few counts of this clonotype. The V and J genes are TRBV4-3 and TRBJ1-2; D gene ambiguous. CDR1 is LGHNA, CDR2 YSLEER, per germline. Trimming took 0 bases from V and 1 from J, leaving 12 bases between them. The CDR3 contains 16 residues. The DNA of the CDR3 is TGCGCCAGCAGCCAAGATATCACCGCTCGTAACTATGGCTACACCTTC. Translation: CASSQDITARNYGYTF.